Below are 25 T cell receptor beta chains sequenced from a single sample in a study. From the 5' RACE reads, TCRdb called clonotypes with MiXCR, one entry per CDR3 protein. The sample carries some 37,000 distinct CDR3 sequences, approximately 19% recorded once. Sequencing used naive CD4+ T cells sorted from a lymph node. Regarding subset: naive CD4+ T cells, CD4+CD45RA+CD25-. The receptor source for this set is a female donor with breast cancer.

This clonotype has a count of ten or more. V and J are TRBV5-6 and TRBJ1-3; D perhaps matches TRBD1 (5 bases). The CDR3 contains 16 residues. V lost 2 bases and J 1 base, leaving 13 bases between the germline ends. Per germline, CDR1 SGHDT and CDR2 YYEEEE. CDR3: CASSLRRDLSGNTIYF. As DNA, the CDR3 is TGTGCCAGCAGCTTACGACGGGACCTTTCTGGAAACACCATATATTTT.

In this sample, this clonotype turned up a few times. This chain uses TRBV20-1 with TRBJ2-1, with 8 nucleotides matching TRBD2. The CDR3 covers 15 residues. J lost 10 bases, V lost 3 bases, and 14 bases had no gene match. In germline, CDR1 is DFQATT, CDR2 SNEGSKA (reference sequence). The CDR3 is CSASGGLAGSVEQFF. CDR3 DNA: TGCAGTGCTAGCGGTGGACTAGCTGGATCGGTGGAGCAGTTCTTC.

This clonotype was observed at least ten times. This chain uses TRBV20-1 with TRBJ2-3; D possibly matches TRBD1 or TRBD2 (5 bases each). This CDR3 contains 13 residues. V gave up 5 bases and J gave up 9 bases, with 18 bases separating them. Germline assignment: CDR1 DFQATT and CDR2 SNEGSKA (reference sequence). CDR3 protein: CSASGTYLSTQYF. The CDR3 nucleotides are TGCAGTGCTTCCGGGACGTATTTGTCGACGCAGTATTTT.

Comments on this clonotype: A single base separates this from a much larger clone, so it may be a read error. The chain employs TRBV4-2 and TRBJ2-1; 9 bases are shared with TRBD2. The V gene end was trimmed by 1 base and the J gene end by 3 bases; junction bases not matched to a gene: 4. Germline V gene data show CDR1 as LGHNA and CDR2 as YNFKEQ. The CDR3 sequence is 16 residues long. The CDR3 loop reads CASSQAGGGGYNEQFF. In DNA, the CDR3 is TGTGCCAGCAGCCAAGCGGGCGGGGGGGGCTACAATGAGCAGTTCTTC.

This clonotype was seen many times. This chain uses TRBV6-6 with TRBJ2-6; D is undetermined. The germline V and J ends were trimmed by 0 bases and 2 bases, with 8 bases remaining between them. CDR3 size: 16 residues. Germline CDR1 reads MNHNY; CDR2 reads SVGAGI (reference sequence). The CDR3 region is CASSYSVGAGANVLTF. The CDR3 bases are TGTGCCAGCAGTTACTCGGTGGGTGCTGGGGCCAACGTCCTGACTTTC.

This clonotype was counted a few times. This chain uses TRBV5-1 with TRBJ2-1, with TRBD2 identical over 7 bases. Trimming took 3 bases from V and 7 from J; bases not matched to a gene: 10. Germline-derived CDR1 and CDR2 are SGHRS and YFSETQ. The CDR3 extends over 15 amino acids. CDR3 residues: CASSSSGIGWNEQFF. The CDR3 nucleotides read TGCGCCAGCAGCTCTAGCGGCATTGGGTGGAATGAGCAGTTCTTC. Full variable domain (remainder filled in from reference TRBV5-1 and TRBJ2-1): KAGVTQTPRYLIKTRGQQVTLSCSPISGHRSVSWYQQTPGQGLQFLFEYFSETQRNKGNFPGRFSGRQFSNSRSEMNVSTLELGDSALYLCASSSSGIGWNEQFFGPGTRLTVL.

This clonotype was seen ten or more times. V usage is TRBV20-1 and J usage is TRBJ2-5, with TRBD2 matching 12 bases. This CDR3 contains 13 residues. The junction had 6 bases not matched to a gene; V was cut back by 8 bases and J by 5 bases. CDR1 and CDR2 from the germline V gene are DFQATT and SNEGSKA (reference sequence). The CDR3 DNA follows: TGCAGTTCTTGGACTAGCGGGGCCGAGACCCAGTACTTC. Translating gives CSSWTSGAETQYF.

The chain couples TRBV24-1 to TRBJ2-3; D possibly corresponds to TRBD1 (7 bases). The CDR3 runs to 13 residues. The V end was cut by 3 bases, the J end by 7 bases, with 10 bases between. Germline loops: CDR1 KGHDR, CDR2 SFDVKD. CDR3 in DNA: TGTGCCACCAGTGATGCGGGACAGTATACGCAGTATTTT. Its protein product is CATSDAGQYTQYF.

This clonotype has just a few counts. The chain uses TRBV12-3 or TRBV12-4 and TRBJ1-5, with D tentatively TRBD1 (5 bases). The length of the CDR3 is 18 residues. The ends were cut back, 2 bases at V and 2 bases at J, with 19 bases in the middle. CDR3 DNA sequence: TGTGCCAGCAGTTTAAGGGGCACCCGGGATTCTGGCAATCAGCCCCAGCATTTT. Its translation: CASSLRGTRDSGNQPQHF.

Details on this clonotype: A much larger clone differs by one base, so this may be a read error. This chain uses TRBV7-9 with TRBJ2-5; 8 bases line up with TRBD2. Germline V CDR1 and CDR2: SEHNR, FQNEAQ (reference sequence). This CDR3 region has 15 residues. The CDR3 loop is CASNQAGDGEETQYF. The CDR3 DNA reads TGTGCCAGCAACCAAGCGGGAGATGGCGAAGAAACCCAGTACTTC.

The J gene is TRBJ2-5, the V gene TRBV7-2, with TRBD2 as a possible D gene (5 bases). The V end lost 2 bases, the J end lost 2 bases, and 6 bases lay between the germline ends. CDR1 and CDR2 from the germline V gene are SGHTA and FQGNSA. The CDR3 contains 13 residues. The CDR3 coding sequence is TGTGCCAGCAGCTTAACTAGGCAAGAGACCCAGTACTTC. Encoded protein: CASSLTRQETQYF. Drawing the rest from reference TRBV7-2 and TRBJ2-5, the complete variable domain is GAGVSQSPSNKVTEKGKDVELRCDPISGHTALYWYRQSLGQGLEFLIYFQGNSAPDKSGLPSDRFSAERTGGSVSTLTIQRTQQEDSAVYLCASSLTRQETQYFGPGTRLLVL.

This clonotype was counted many times. V is TRBV20-1 and J is TRBJ1-1; 7 bases are shared with TRBD1. This CDR3 is 14 amino acids long. Losses at the gene ends were 4 bases for V and 2 bases for J; bases not matched to a gene: 7. CDR1 is DFQATT and CDR2 is SNEGSKA in the germline V gene (reference sequence). The CDR3 here is CSAMKTGSNTEAFF. The CDR3 DNA reads TGCAGTGCTATGAAGACAGGGTCAAACACTGAAGCTTTCTTT.

Many counts were recorded for this clonotype. The J gene is TRBJ1-5, the V gene TRBV5-5; D call uncertain. The CDR3 covers 13 residues. Trimming removed 2 bases at V and 8 bases at J, with 11 bases between. Germline lookup yields CDR1 SGHKS and CDR2 YYEKEE (reference sequence). For the CDR3, the DNA is TGTGCCAGCAGCTTAGCCAGTGTTGAGCCCCAGCATTTT. It codes for CASSLASVEPQHF.

V is TRBV2 and J is TRBJ1-2; D remains ambiguous. CDR1 and CDR2 (germline): SNHLY, FYNNEI. The CDR3 has 16 amino acids. The ends were cut back, 6 bases at V and 4 bases at J, with 21 bases in the middle. The CDR3 region is CASSPTGQAGVYGYTF. In nucleotides, the CDR3 is TGTGCCAGCAGCCCCACTGGTCAGGCAGGCGTCTATGGCTACACCTTC.

This clonotype appeared a few times. The chain links TRBV6-2 or TRBV6-3 to TRBJ1-2; D not certain. Germline-derived CDR1 and CDR2 are MNHEY and SVGEGT. Trimming stripped 8 bases from V and 8 bases from J, with 15 bases between. This CDR3 is 12 amino acids long. The CDR3: CASHTRRGGYTF. The CDR3 DNA sequence: TGTGCCAGCCATACTCGAAGAGGGGGCTACACCTTC.

As for this clonotype: A much larger clone differs by one base, so this may be a read error. Since the CDR3 does not end with the conserved phenylalanine or tryptophan, this likely comes from a read error. The V and J genes are TRBV29-1 and TRBJ1-1; 9 bases fit TRBD1. The CDR3 consists of 14 residues. The ends lost 7 bases at V and 2 bases at J; junction bases unmatched: 8. The germline gives CDR1 SQVTM, CDR2 ANQGSEA. As DNA, the CDR3 is TGCAGCGCGCCCGGGACAGGGACTAACACTGAAGCTTTCCTT. Amino acids: CSAPGTGTNTEAFL.

This clonotype was found many times. The J gene is TRBJ1-5, the V gene TRBV5-1, with TRBD1 as a possible D gene (5 bases). The germline gives CDR1 SGHRS, CDR2 YFSETQ. V gave up 5 bases and J gave up 7 bases, with 22 bases separating them. This CDR3 comprises 16 residues. Here the CDR3 reads CASSPTGVARGQPQHF. The CDR3 nucleotides are TGCGCCAGCAGTCCTACGGGGGTGGCGAGAGGACAGCCCCAGCATTTT. Full variable domain (remainder filled in from reference TRBV5-1 and TRBJ1-5): KAGVTQTPRYLIKTRGQQVTLSCSPISGHRSVSWYQQTPGQGLQFLFEYFSETQRNKGNFPGRFSGRQFSNSRSEMNVSTLELGDSALYLCASSPTGVARGQPQHFGDGTRLSIL.

As DNA, the CDR3 is TGCAGTGCTAGAGGGCAGGCAGGGGATACCGGGGAGCTGTTTTTT. Amino acids: CSARGQAGDTGELFF. The chain links TRBV20-1 to TRBJ2-2; a weak D match, TRBD1 (6 bases). CDR1 and CDR2 from the germline V gene are DFQATT and SNEGSKA (reference sequence). The V and J ends lost 1 base and 5 bases respectively, with 14 bases between them. The CDR3 consists of 15 residues.

The V and J genes are TRBV6-6 and TRBJ1-2, with TRBD1 matching 8 bases. The CDR3 sequence is 16 residues long. In germline, CDR1 is MNHNY, CDR2 SVGAGI (reference sequence). The ends lost 0 bases at V and 7 bases at J; junction bases unmatched: 10. Written as DNA, the CDR3 is TGTGCCAGCAGTTACTCGATCAGGGGGCAGGGTGTTGGCTACACCTTC. The encoded protein is CASSYSIRGQGVGYTF.

This clonotype was found many times. The chain uses TRBV20-1 and TRBJ2-1, with D tentatively TRBD2 (5 bases). This CDR3 has 13 residues. Looked up from germline, CDR1 is DFQATT and CDR2 is SNEGSKA (reference sequence). Deletions cut 1 base from V and 6 bases from J, with 10 bases between. The CDR3 nucleotides are TGCAGTGCTAGAGGCGTGGCGGGCAATGAGCAGTTCTTC. Translation: CSARGVAGNEQFF.

This clonotype showed up just a few times. V gene TRBV20-1 combines with J gene TRBJ1-5, with 9 bases identical to TRBD1. The CDR3 has 12 residues. In germline, CDR1 is DFQATT, CDR2 SNEGSKA (reference sequence). V shed 8 bases, J shed 5 bases, and the junction held 4 bases outside the gene matches. CDR3 residues: CSTRTGDQPQHF. The CDR3 DNA sequence: TGCAGTACGCGGACAGGGGATCAGCCCCAGCATTTT.

The chain uses TRBV7-9 and TRBJ1-1, with no clear D. Trimming cost V 3 bases and J 3 bases, with 8 bases left between them. CDR1 is SEHNR, CDR2 FQNEAQ, per germline (reference sequence). This CDR3 spans 13 amino acids. The CDR3 sequence is CASSFEADTEAFF. In DNA, the CDR3 is TGTGCCAGCAGCTTTGAGGCAGACACTGAAGCTTTCTTT.

This sequence joins TRBV12-3 or TRBV12-4 and TRBJ2-3; D is unclear. Trimming pared 7 bases from V and 7 bases from J, leaving 12 bases between. The CDR3 totals 12 residues. This CDR3 is CASTLTKYTQYF. DNA of the CDR3: TGTGCCAGCACCCTCACTAAGTATACGCAGTATTTT.

V usage is TRBV9 and J usage is TRBJ2-5; D is unclear. Germline V gene lookup returns CDR1 SGDLS and CDR2 YYNGEE. The CDR3 has 14 amino acids. The V and J ends lost 4 bases and 1 base respectively, with 11 bases between them. The DNA of the CDR3 is TGTGCCAGCAGCTCCATGGGTGGCCAAGAGACCCAGTACTTC. It specifies CASSSMGGQETQYF.

This clonotype was recorded many times. This chain connects TRBV5-1 to TRBJ2-7, with D unclear. Trimming took off 2 bases at V and 0 bases at J, with 12 bases between the two ends. CDR3 length: 15 residues. The germline CDR1 and CDR2 sequences are SGHRS and YFSETQ. This chain's CDR3 is CASSFWTSGSYEQYF. CDR3 bases: TGCGCCAGCAGCTTTTGGACCTCCGGCTCCTACGAGCAGTACTTC.